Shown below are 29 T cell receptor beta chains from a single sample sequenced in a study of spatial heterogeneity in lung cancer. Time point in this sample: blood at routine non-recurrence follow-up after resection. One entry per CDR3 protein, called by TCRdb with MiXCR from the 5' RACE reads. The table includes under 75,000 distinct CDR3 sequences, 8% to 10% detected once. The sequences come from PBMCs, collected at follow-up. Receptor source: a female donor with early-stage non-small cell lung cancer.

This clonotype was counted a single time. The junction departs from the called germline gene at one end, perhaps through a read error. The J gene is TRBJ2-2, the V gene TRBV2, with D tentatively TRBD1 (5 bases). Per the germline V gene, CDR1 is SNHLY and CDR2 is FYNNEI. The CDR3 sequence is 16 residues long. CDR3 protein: CAGSVRVLRDTGELFF. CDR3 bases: TGTGCCGGCAGTGTCAGGGTACTAAGGGACACCGGGGAGCTGTTTTTT.

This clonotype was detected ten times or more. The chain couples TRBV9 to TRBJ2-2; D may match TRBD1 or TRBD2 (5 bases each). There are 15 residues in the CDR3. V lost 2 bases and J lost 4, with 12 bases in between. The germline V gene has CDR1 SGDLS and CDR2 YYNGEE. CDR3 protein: CASSVRGWRTGELFF. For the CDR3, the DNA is TGTGCCAGCAGCGTCCGGGGCTGGCGCACCGGGGAGCTGTTTTTT.

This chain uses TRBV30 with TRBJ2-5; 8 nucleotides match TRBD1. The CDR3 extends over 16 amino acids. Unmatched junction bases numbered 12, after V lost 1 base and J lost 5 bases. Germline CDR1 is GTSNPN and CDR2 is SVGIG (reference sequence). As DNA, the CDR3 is TGTGCCTGGAGTGGGGGGCAGGGGGCGCGATTGGAGACCCAGTACTTC. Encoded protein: CAWSGGQGARLETQYF. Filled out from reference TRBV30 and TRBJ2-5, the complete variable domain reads SQTIHQWPATLVQPVGSPLSLECTVEGTSNPNLYWYRQAAGRGLQLLFYSVGIGQISSEVPQNLSASRPQDRQFILSSKKLLLSDSGFYLCAWSGGQGARLETQYFGPGTRLLVL.

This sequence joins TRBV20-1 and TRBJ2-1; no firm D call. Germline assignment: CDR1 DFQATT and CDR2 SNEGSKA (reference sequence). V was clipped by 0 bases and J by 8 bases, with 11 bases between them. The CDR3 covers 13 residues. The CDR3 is CSARDLVQYEQFF. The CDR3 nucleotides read TGCAGTGCTAGAGACCTAGTACAGTATGAGCAGTTCTTC.

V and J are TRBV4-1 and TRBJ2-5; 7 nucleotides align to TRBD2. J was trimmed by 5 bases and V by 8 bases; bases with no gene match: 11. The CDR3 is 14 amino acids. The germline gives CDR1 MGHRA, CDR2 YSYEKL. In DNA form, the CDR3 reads TGCGCCAGCGGCCGGGGAGGGAATCGCGAGACCCAGTACTTC. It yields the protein CASGRGGNRETQYF.

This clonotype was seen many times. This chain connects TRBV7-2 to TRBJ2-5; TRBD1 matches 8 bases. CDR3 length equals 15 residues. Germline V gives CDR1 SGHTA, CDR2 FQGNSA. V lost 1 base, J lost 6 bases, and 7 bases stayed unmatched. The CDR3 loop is CASSLGAGGVKTQYF. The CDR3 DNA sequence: TGTGCCAGCAGCTTAGGGGCAGGGGGCGTGAAGACCCAGTACTTC.

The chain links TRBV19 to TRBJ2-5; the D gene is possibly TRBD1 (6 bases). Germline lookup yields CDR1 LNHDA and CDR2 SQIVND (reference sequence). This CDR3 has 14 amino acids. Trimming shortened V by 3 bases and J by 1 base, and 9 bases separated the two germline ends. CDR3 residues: CASSIRGGQETQYF. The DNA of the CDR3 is TGTGCCAGTAGTATCCGAGGGGGCCAAGAGACCCAGTACTTC.

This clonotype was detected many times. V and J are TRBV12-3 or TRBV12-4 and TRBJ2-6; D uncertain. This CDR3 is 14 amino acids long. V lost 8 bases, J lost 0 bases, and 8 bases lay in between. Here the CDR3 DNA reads TGTGCCAGCGGGATTAGCTCTGGGGCCAACGTCCTGACTTTC. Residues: CASGISSGANVLTF.

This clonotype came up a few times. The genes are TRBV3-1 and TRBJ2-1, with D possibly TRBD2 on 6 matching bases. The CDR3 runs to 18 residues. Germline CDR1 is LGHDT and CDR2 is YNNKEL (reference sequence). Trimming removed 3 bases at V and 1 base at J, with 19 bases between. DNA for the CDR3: TGTGCCAGCAGCCAGGCTGCGGGAAGATGGGGTTCCTACAATGAGCAGTTCTTC. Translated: CASSQAAGRWGSYNEQFF.

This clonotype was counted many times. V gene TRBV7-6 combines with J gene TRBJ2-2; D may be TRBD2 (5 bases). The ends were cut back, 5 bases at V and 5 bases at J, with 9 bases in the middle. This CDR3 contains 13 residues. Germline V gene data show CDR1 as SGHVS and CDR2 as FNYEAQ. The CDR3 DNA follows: TGTGCCAGCAGCATCGGAGGTACCGGGGAGCTGTTTTTT. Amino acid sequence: CASSIGGTGELFF.

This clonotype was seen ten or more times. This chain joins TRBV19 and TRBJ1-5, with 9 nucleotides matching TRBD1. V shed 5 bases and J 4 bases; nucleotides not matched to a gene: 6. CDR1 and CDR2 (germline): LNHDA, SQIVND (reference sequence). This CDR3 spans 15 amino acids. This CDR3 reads CASSFSGTGNQPQHF. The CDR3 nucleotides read TGTGCCAGTAGTTTCTCCGGGACAGGGAATCAGCCCCAGCATTTT.

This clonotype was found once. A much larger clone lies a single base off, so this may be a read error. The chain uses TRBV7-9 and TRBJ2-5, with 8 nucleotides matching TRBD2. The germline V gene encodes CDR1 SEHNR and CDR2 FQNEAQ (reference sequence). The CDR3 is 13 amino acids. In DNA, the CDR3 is TGTGCCAGCAGCTGGACTAGCCAAGAGACCCAGTGCTTC. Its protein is CASSWTSQETQCF.

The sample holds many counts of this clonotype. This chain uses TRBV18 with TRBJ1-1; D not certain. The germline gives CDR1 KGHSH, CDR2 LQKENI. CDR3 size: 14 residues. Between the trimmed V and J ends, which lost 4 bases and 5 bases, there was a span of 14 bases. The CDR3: CASSLQEGWTEAFF. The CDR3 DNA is TGTGCCAGCTCACTCCAGGAGGGATGGACTGAAGCTTTCTTT.

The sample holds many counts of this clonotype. This CDR3 reads CASSLLWDRAYEQYF. CDR3 coding DNA: TGTGCCAGCAGCCTCCTTTGGGACAGGGCCTACGAGCAGTACTTC. The chain links TRBV11-2 to TRBJ2-7; 9 bases fit TRBD1. Losses at the gene ends were 5 bases for V and 2 bases for J; bases not matched to a gene: 7. This CDR3 is built from 15 residues. CDR1 is SGHAT, CDR2 FQNNGV, per germline. Based on the CDR3 plus reference TRBV11-2 and TRBJ2-7, the full variable domain is EAGVAQSPRYKIIEKRQSVAFWCNPISGHATLYWYQQILGQGPKLLIQFQNNGVVDDSQLPKDRFSAERLKGVDSTLKIQPAKLEDSAVYLCASSLLWDRAYEQYFGPGTRLTVT.

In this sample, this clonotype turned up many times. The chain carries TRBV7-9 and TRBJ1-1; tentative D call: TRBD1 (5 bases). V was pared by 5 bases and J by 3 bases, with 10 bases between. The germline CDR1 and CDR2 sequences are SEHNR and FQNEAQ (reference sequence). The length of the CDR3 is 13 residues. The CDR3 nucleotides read TGTGCCAGCAGCCCAACAGGAGACACTGAAGCTTTCTTT. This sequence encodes CASSPTGDTEAFF.

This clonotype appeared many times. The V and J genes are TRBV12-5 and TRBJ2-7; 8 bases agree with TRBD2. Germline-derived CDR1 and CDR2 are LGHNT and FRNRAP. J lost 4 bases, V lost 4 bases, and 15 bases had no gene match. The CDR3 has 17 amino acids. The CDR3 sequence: CASGSPRGSGKIYEQYF. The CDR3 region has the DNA TGTGCTAGTGGTTCCCCAAGGGGTAGCGGGAAGATTTACGAGCAGTACTTC.

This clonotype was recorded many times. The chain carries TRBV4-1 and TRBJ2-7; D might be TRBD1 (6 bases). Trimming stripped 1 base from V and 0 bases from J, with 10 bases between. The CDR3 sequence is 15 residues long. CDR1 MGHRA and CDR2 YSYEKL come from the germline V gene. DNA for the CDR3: TGCGCCAGCAGCCAAGCAGGGGCCCTCTCCTACGAGCAGTACTTC. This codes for CASSQAGALSYEQYF.

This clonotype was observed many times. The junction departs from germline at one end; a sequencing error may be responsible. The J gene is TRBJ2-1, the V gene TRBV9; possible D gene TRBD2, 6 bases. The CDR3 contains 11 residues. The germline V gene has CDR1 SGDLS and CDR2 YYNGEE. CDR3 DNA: TGTGCCAGCAGCTCAGGAGGGCCTAGTTCTTTC. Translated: CASSSGGPSSF.

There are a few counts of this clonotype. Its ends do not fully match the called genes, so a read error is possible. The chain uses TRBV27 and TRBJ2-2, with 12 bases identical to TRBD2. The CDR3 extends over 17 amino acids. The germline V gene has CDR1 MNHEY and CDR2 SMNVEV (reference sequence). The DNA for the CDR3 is TGTGCCAGCCGTTTTGGGCTAGCGGGAGGGGACACCGGGGAGCTGTTTTTT. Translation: CASRFGLAGGDTGELFF.

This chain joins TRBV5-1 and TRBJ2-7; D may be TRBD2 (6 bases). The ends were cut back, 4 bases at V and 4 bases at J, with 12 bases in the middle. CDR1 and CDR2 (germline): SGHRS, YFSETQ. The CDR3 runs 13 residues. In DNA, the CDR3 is TGCGCCAGCAGCAACCTAGCGACTTACGAGCAGTACTTC. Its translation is CASSNLATYEQYF.

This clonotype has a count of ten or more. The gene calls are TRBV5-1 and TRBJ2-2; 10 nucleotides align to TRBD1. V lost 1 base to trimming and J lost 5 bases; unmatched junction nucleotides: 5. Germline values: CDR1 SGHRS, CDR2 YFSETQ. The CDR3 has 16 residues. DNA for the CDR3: TGCGCCAGCAGCTTGATGACAGGGGGCTTAACCGGGGAGCTGTTTTTT. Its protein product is CASSLMTGGLTGELFF.

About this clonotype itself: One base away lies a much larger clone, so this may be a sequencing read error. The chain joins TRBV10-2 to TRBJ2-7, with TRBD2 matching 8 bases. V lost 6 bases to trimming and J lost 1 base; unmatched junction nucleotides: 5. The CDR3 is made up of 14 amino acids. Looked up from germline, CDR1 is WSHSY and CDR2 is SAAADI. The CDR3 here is CASRLSGASYEQYF. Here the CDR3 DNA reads TGCGCCAGCAGACTTAGCGGGGCGTCCTACGAGCAGTACTTC.

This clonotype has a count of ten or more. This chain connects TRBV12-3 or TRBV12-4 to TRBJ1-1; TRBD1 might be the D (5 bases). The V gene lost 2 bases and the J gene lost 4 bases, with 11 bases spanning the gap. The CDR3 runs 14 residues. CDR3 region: CASSLLPGPTEAFF. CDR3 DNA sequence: TGTGCCAGCAGTTTACTACCGGGGCCCACTGAAGCTTTCTTT.

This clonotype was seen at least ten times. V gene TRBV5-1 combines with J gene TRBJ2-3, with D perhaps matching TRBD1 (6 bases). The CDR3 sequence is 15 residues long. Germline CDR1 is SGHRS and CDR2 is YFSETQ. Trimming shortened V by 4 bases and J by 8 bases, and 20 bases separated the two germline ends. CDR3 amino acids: CASSQRGQGSATQYF. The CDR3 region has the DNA TGCGCCAGCAGCCAAAGGGGTCAGGGGTCCGCTACGCAGTATTTT. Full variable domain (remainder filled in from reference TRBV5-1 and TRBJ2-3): KAGVTQTPRYLIKTRGQQVTLSCSPISGHRSVSWYQQTPGQGLQFLFEYFSETQRNKGNFPGRFSGRQFSNSRSEMNVSTLELGDSALYLCASSQRGQGSATQYFGPGTRLTVL.

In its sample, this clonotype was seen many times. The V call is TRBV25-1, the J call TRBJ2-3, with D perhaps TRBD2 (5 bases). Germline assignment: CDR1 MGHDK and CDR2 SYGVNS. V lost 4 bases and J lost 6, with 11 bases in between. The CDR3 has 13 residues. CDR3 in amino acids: CASSARAQDTQYF. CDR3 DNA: TGTGCCAGCAGTGCGCGGGCGCAGGATACGCAGTATTTT.

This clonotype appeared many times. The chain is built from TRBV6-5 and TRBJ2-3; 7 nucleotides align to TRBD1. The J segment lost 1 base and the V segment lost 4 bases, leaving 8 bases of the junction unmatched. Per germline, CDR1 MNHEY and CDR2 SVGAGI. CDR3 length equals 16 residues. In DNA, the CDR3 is TGTGCCAGCAGTTTTCAGGGGGAGTGGGGCACAGATACGCAGTATTTT. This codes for CASSFQGEWGTDTQYF.

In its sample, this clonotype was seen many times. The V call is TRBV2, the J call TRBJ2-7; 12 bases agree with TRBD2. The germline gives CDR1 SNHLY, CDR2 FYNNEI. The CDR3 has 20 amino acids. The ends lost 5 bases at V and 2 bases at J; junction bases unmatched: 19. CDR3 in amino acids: CASSKLDWGSLAGGTYEQYF. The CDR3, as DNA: TGTGCCAGCAGTAAACTGGATTGGGGATCCCTAGCGGGAGGGACCTACGAGCAGTACTTC.

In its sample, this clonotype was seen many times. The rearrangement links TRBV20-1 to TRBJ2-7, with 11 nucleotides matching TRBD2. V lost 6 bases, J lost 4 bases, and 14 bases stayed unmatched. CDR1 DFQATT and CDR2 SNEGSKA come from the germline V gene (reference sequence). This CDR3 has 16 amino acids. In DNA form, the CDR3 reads TGCAGTGCCAAGATACTGACGACTAGCGGGAAGTACGAGCAGTACTTC. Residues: CSAKILTTSGKYEQYF.

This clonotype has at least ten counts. Written as DNA, the CDR3 is TGCGCCAGCAGCTTTCTTTCAGGGGTGGATGGCTACACCTTC. Protein: CASSFLSGVDGYTF. The chain employs TRBV5-1 and TRBJ1-2; weak D call: TRBD1 (6 bases). The germline V and J ends were trimmed by 2 bases and 6 bases, with 14 bases remaining between them. CDR3 size: 14 residues. From germline, CDR1 is SGHRS and CDR2 YFSETQ.